The 11 T cell receptor beta chains below come from one sample, sequenced in a study of memory CD4+ T cells and cytomegalovirus serostatus (dated by TCRdb to about 2019). Single viable CD3+CD4+CD8-CD45RO+ cells were sorted as memory CD4+ T cells on a FACSAria II. The library came from the immunoSEQ multiplex PCR assay. Not all clones reach the TCRdb copy of this immuneACCESS table, which keeps in-frame sequences only. Checked studies attribute under half of the gap to unresolved V genes and leave the rest unexplained. This sample has approximately 53,000 clones in its table, and approximately 80% of those were observed once. Of the sample, roughly 0.59% falls within the top ten clones. Specimen: memory CD4+ T cells from blood. These receptors all stem from an adult in good health and CMV-seronegative.

This CDR3 is CASSRRDRGLFF. In nucleotides, the CDR3 is TGTGCCAGCAGCCGGCGGGACAGGGGACTGTTTTTT. The chain has TRBV6-6 and TRBJ1-4; TRBD1 matches 10 bases. Trimming cost V 6 bases and J 13 bases; bases outside gene matches: 5. This CDR3 comprises 12 residues. Germline V CDR1 and CDR2: MNHNY, SVGAGI (reference sequence).

V and J are TRBV19 and TRBJ2-1; D is ambiguous. Trimming removed 3 bases at V and 0 bases at J, with 9 bases between. The germline gives CDR1 LNHDA, CDR2 SQIVND (reference sequence). CDR3 size: 15 residues. CDR3 in amino acids: CASSIDIYSYNEQFF. The CDR3, as DNA: TGTGCCAGTAGTATCGACATTTACTCCTACAATGAGCAGTTCTTC.

This chain joins TRBV5-6 and TRBJ1-2; the D gene is possibly TRBD1 (6 bases). Germline-derived CDR1 and CDR2 are SGHDT and YYEEEE. This CDR3 is built from 16 residues. V was clipped by 4 bases and J by 4 bases, with 20 bases between them. The CDR3 DNA reads TGTGCCAGCAGCGGAGCATCAACAGGGTTCGTCTATGGCTACACCTTC. It codes for CASSGASTGFVYGYTF. Supplemented by reference TRBV5-6 and TRBJ1-2, the full variable domain reads DAGVTQSPTHLIKTRGQQVTLRCSPKSGHDTVSWYQQALGQGPQFIFQYYEEEERQRGNFPDRFSGHQFPNYSSELNVNALLLGDSALYLCASSGASTGFVYGYTFGSGTRLTVV.

V is TRBV11-2 and J is TRBJ1-1, with unresolved D. CDR3 size: 13 residues. The ends were cut back, 5 bases at V and 8 bases at J, with 15 bases in the middle. The germline V gene encodes CDR1 SGHAT and CDR2 FQNNGV. CDR3 amino acids: CASSPRTLGEAFF. The CDR3 coding sequence is TGTGCCAGCAGCCCCCGAACCCTGGGGGAAGCTTTCTTT.

J is TRBJ2-3 and V is TRBV9; 8 bases are a match to TRBD1. The CDR3 is 16 amino acids. Trimming cost V 0 bases and J 1 base; bases outside gene matches: 4. Germline V lookup: CDR1 SGDLS, CDR2 YYNGEE. The CDR3 protein is CASSVVGTGGTDTQYF. Written as DNA, the CDR3 is TGTGCCAGCAGCGTAGTTGGGACAGGCGGCACAGATACGCAGTATTTT.

The rearrangement uses TRBV30 and TRBJ1-4; D might be TRBD1 (5 bases). With 2 bases removed from V and 6 bases from J, the gap between germline ends came to 13 bases. The germline V gene encodes CDR1 GTSNPN and CDR2 SVGIG (reference sequence). The CDR3 length is 14 residues. The CDR3 is CAWSYRGRDEKLFF. Here the CDR3 DNA reads TGTGCCTGGAGTTATAGGGGCCGGGATGAAAAACTGTTTTTT. Combining the CDR3 with reference TRBV30 and TRBJ1-4 gives the whole variable domain SQTIHQWPATLVQPVGSPLSLECTVEGTSNPNLYWYRQAAGRGLQLLFYSVGIGQISSEVPQNLSASRPQDRQFILSSKKLLLSDSGFYLCAWSYRGRDEKLFFGSGTQLSVL.

The V gene is TRBV5-1, the J gene TRBJ2-4; TRBD1 agrees at 8 bases. The CDR3 covers 14 residues. Germline CDR1 and CDR2: SGHRS and YFSETQ. Germline trimming cut 2 bases from V and 10 bases from J; bases unmatched to any gene: 8. The CDR3 bases are TGCGCCAGCAGCTTAGGGACAGGAAAACCAATTCAGTACTTC. Translating it yields CASSLGTGKPIQYF.

The rearrangement joins TRBV27 to TRBJ1-5; D is unresolved. This CDR3 contains 14 residues. The V end lost 3 bases, the J end lost 1 base, and 7 bases lay between the germline ends. CDR1 and CDR2 (germline): MNHEY, SMNVEV (reference sequence). The CDR3 region is CASSFGQSNQPQHF. The CDR3 DNA reads as TGTGCCAGCAGTTTCGGTCAGAGCAATCAGCCCCAGCATTTT.

This clone was seen more than once but under ten times. V and J are TRBV7-9 and TRBJ1-2; 8 bases are shared with TRBD1. Losses at the gene ends were 2 bases for V and 3 bases for J; bases not matched to a gene: 8. Germline V gene sequence: CDR1 SEHNR, CDR2 FQNEAQ (reference sequence). CDR3 length: 16 amino acids. The CDR3 spells CASSLILGQADYGYTF. In nucleotides, the CDR3 is TGTGCCAGCAGCTTAATTTTGGGACAGGCTGACTATGGCTACACCTTC.

The J gene is TRBJ1-6, the V gene TRBV5-1; 7 bases are shared with TRBD1. J was trimmed by 9 bases and V by 1 base; bases with no gene match: 7. The germline gives CDR1 SGHRS, CDR2 YFSETQ. The CDR3 consists of 15 residues. This CDR3 reads CASSLTGDKGSPLHF. CDR3 DNA sequence: TGCGCCAGCAGCTTGACAGGGGACAAGGGTTCACCCCTCCACTTT. The full variable domain, in which reference TRBV5-1 and TRBJ1-6 provide the parts outside the CDR3, is KAGVTQTPRYLIKTRGQQVTLSCSPISGHRSVSWYQQTPGQGLQFLFEYFSETQRNKGNFPGRFSGRQFSNSRSEMNVSTLELGDSALYLCASSLTGDKGSPLHFGNGTRLTVT.

On this clone itself: At one end the junction does not follow the germline gene, possibly because of a read error. The CDR3 DNA sequence: TGTGCCAGCAGCTTGAATATCAGGGCGGTCTTC. Its translation is CASSLNIRAVF. The rearrangement links TRBV5-8 to TRBJ2-1; TRBD1 is a possible D gene (5 bases). The CDR3 loop spans 11 amino acids. The germline V gene has CDR1 SGHTS and CDR2 YDEGEE.